Shown below are 9 T cell receptor beta chains from a single sample sequenced in a study of blood T cell repertoires in COVID-19. Sequenced by immunoSEQ multiplex PCR; TCRdb stores in-frame clones only, minus some. The sample shows about 70,000 clones, roughly 86% of them seen only once. The sample was peripheral blood. These receptors all come from a human donor in a cohort sampled during active COVID-19.

The CDR3, as DNA: TGTGCCAGCAGTTACGAAGGACAATTAGGCGGCTACACCTTC. Its protein is CASSYEGQLGGYTF. The chain joins TRBV6-6 to TRBJ1-2, with D possibly TRBD1 on 5 matching bases. V was shortened by 2 bases and J by 8 bases, with 15 bases between the two germline ends. CDR3 size: 14 residues. Germline loops: CDR1 MNHNY, CDR2 SVGAGI (reference sequence).

This chain links TRBV12-3 or TRBV12-4 with TRBJ1-1; perhaps TRBD1 as D (5 bases). CDR3 length: 13 amino acids. V lost 2 bases and J lost 5, with 9 bases in between. CDR3 bases: TGTGCCAGCAGTTTACGGGGGGATACTGAAGCTTTCTTT. As protein: CASSLRGDTEAFF.

This chain joins TRBV7-2 and TRBJ1-6; 8 bases agree with TRBD1. The length of the CDR3 is 13 residues. Germline values: CDR1 SGHTA, CDR2 FQGNSA. V lost 3 bases and J lost 9; bases outside the gene matches: 1. Here the CDR3 DNA reads TGTGCCAGCAGCTTGGACAGGGTTTCACCCCTCCACTTT. Its protein is CASSLDRVSPLHF.

The rearrangement uses TRBV7-9 and TRBJ1-1; tentatively, D is TRBD1 (5 bases). Deletions cut 5 bases from V and 1 base from J, with 8 bases between. CDR1 is SEHNR and CDR2 is FQNEAQ in the germline V gene (reference sequence). The CDR3 extends over 13 amino acids. CDR3: CASSVDRNTEAFF. The CDR3 bases are TGTGCCAGCAGCGTCGACAGGAACACTGAAGCTTTCTTT.

This chain connects TRBV11-2 to TRBJ1-1; 7 nucleotides match TRBD1. The CDR3 sequence is 16 residues long. The trim removed 4 bases at V and 4 bases at J, leaving 12 bases unmatched. Germline CDR1 reads SGHAT; CDR2 reads FQNNGV. This CDR3 reads CASSSNTLRGPTEAFF. CDR3 coding DNA: TGTGCCAGCAGCTCAAACACACTAAGGGGGCCCACTGAAGCTTTCTTT.

This chain joins TRBV27 and TRBJ2-7; 10 bases line up with TRBD1. Trimming removed 8 bases from V and 4 bases from J; junction bases left unmatched: 23. The CDR3 is 19 amino acids. Germline V lookup: CDR1 MNHEY, CDR2 SMNVEV (reference sequence). For the CDR3, the DNA is TGTGCCAGCCTACCCAAACCGGGACAGGGGACAAGGTATGCATACGAGCAGTACTTC. Its translation: CASLPKPGQGTRYAYEQYF.

The J gene is TRBJ1-6, the V gene TRBV7-9; no clear D gene. Germline-derived CDR1 and CDR2 are SEHNR and FQNEAQ (reference sequence). The CDR3 covers 14 residues. V was cut by 1 base and J by 7 bases, with 8 bases left in between. The CDR3 protein is CASSLGSSNSPLHF. CDR3 nucleotide sequence: TGTGCCAGCAGCTTAGGGTCTAGCAATTCACCCCTCCACTTT.

This chain joins TRBV28 and TRBJ2-3; 8 bases match TRBD2. The germline gives CDR1 MDHEN, CDR2 SYDVKM. Trimming took 6 bases from V and 7 from J; bases not matched to a gene: 6. This CDR3 region has 13 residues. CDR3 amino acids: CASRAGGVNTQYF. The CDR3 nucleotides read TGTGCCAGCAGGGCGGGGGGCGTAAATACGCAGTATTTT.

J is TRBJ1-3 and V is TRBV18, with 7 bases lining up with TRBD1. Germline assignment: CDR1 KGHSH and CDR2 LQKENI. The CDR3 covers 15 residues. The V and J ends lost 6 bases and 0 bases, in that order; junction bases with no gene match: 5. CDR3 nucleotide sequence: TGTGCCAGCTCCCGAGACAGGGACTCTGGAAACACCATATATTTT. Protein sequence: CASSRDRDSGNTIYF.